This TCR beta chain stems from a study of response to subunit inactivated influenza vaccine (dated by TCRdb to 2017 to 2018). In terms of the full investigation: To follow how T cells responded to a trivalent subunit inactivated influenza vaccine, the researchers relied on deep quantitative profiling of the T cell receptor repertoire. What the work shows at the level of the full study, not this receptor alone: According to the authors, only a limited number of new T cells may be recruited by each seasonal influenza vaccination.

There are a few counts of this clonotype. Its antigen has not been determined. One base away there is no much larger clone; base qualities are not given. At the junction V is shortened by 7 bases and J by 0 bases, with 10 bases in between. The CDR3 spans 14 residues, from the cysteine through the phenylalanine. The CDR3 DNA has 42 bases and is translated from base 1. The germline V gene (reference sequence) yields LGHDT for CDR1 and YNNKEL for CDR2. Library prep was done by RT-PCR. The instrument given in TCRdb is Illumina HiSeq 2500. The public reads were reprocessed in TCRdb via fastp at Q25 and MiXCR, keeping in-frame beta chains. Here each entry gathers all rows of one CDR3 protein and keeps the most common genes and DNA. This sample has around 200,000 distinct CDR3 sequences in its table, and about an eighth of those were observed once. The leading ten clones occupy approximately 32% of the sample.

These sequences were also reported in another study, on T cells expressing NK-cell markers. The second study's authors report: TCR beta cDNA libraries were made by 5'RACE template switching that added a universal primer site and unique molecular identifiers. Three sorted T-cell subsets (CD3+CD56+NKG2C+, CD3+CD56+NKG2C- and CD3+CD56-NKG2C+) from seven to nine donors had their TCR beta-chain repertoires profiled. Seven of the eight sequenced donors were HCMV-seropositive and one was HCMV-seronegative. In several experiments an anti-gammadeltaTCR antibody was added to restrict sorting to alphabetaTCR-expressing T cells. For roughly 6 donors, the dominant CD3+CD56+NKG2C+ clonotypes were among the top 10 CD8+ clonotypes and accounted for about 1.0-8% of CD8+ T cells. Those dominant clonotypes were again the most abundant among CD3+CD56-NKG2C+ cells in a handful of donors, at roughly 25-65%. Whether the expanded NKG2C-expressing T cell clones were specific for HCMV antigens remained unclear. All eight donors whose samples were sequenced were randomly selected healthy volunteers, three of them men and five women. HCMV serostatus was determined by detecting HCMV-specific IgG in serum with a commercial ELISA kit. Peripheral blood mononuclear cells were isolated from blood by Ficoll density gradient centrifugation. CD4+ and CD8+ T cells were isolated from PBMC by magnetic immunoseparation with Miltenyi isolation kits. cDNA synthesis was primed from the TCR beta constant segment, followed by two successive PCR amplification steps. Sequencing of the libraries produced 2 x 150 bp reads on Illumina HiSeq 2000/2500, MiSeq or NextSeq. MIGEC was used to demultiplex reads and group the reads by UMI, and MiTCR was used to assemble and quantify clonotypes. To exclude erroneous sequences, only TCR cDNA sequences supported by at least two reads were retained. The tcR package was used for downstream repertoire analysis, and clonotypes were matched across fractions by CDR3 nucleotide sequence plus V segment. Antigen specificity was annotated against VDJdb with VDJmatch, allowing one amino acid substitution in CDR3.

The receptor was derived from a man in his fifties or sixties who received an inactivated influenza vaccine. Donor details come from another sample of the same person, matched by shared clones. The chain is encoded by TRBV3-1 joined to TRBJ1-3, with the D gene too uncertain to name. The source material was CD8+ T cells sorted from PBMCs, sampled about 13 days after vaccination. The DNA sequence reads TGTGCCAGCATACCAGGCAACTCTGGAAACACCATATATTTT. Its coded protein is CASIPGNSGNTIYF.